This TCR beta chain was recorded in a study of PD-L1 blockade in urothelial cancer. Study as a whole: Males with bladder-origin urothelial cancer made up about 90% of the roughly 29 patients. After treatment start, blood was analyzed at 3 weeks (second dose) and at 6 weeks. Between 0 and 3 chemotherapy regimens preceded treatment for each patient. Study outcomes and limitations: Expansion of tumor-associated blood clones at 3 weeks was greater in durable-benefit patients.

With regard to this clone: What it binds is not known.

Specified time point: peripheral blood 6 weeks after treatment start. Using immunoSEQ multiplex PCR, the repertoire was profiled, and TCRdb retains in-frame clones only, with some absent. The sample holds roughly 76,000 clones; around 93% are singletons and the top ten take approximately 0.89%. The germline CDR1 and CDR2 sequences are SGHTA and FQGTGA. Losses at the gene ends were 0 bases for V and 4 bases for J; bases not matched to a gene: 5. This CDR3 has 15 residues. This specimen was PBMCs, taken around atezolizumab (anti-PD-L1) treatment. The V gene is TRBV7-3, the J gene TRBJ2-7; 8 bases align to TRBD2. This clonotype originated in a woman of 80 years or more with urothelial cancer. Here the CDR3 DNA reads TGTGCCAGCAGCTTAACGACGGGGGGGACATACGAGCAGTACTTC. Protein: CASSLTTGGTYEQYF.